Below, 3 T cell receptor beta chains from the same sample are listed, as sequenced in a study of blood T cell repertoires in COVID-19. The repertoire was sequenced with immunoSEQ multiplex PCR; TCRdb's copy has only in-frame clones and lacks some. Of 84,000 or so clones in the sample, 70% to 80% are singletons; the top ten hold almost 50%. Sequencing was done on a sample of peripheral blood. These receptors were collected from a human donor in a cohort sampled during active COVID-19.

This rearrangement joins TRBV7-6 to TRBJ2-2; TRBD2 is a possible D gene (7 bases). Trimming removed 5 bases from V and 3 bases from J, with 19 bases in between. The length of the CDR3 is 17 residues. CDR1 is SGHVS, CDR2 FNYEAQ, per germline. The CDR3, as DNA: TGTGCCAGCAGCAGTAAGAGCGGGACATCTCACACCGGGGAGCTGTTTTTT. Its protein product is CASSSKSGTSHTGELFF.

This clone was counted only a few times. The chain carries TRBV10-1 and TRBJ2-7; TRBD2 matches at 8 bases. The V gene end was trimmed by 2 bases and the J gene end by 2 bases; junction bases not matched to a gene: 8. CDR3 length: 16 residues. Germline V gives CDR1 WNHNN, CDR2 SYGVQD (reference sequence). The CDR3 nucleotides are TGCGCCAGCAGTGAGACTGCGGGAGGCCACACCTACGAGCAGTACTTC. Its translation is CASSETAGGHTYEQYF.

The V gene is TRBV28, the J gene TRBJ2-5; 13 bases fit TRBD2. Germline values: CDR1 MDHEN, CDR2 SYDVKM. The CDR3 totals 18 residues. V dropped 3 bases and J dropped 3; count of bases not matched to a gene: 10. The DNA for the CDR3 is TGTGCCAGCAGTTTTTGGACTAGCGGGAGTATGGCAGAAGAGACCCAGTACTTC. Translating it yields CASSFWTSGSMAEETQYF.